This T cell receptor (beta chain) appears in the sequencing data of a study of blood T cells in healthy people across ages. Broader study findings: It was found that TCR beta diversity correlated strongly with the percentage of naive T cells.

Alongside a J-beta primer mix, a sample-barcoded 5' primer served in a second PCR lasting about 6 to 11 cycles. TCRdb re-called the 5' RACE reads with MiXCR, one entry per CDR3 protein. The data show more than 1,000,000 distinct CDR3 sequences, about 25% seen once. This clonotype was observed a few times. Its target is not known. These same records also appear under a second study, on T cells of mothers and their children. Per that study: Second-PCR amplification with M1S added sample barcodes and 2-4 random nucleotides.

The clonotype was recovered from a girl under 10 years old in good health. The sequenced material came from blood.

CDR3 region: CSASGQGMDTEAFF. The CDR3 DNA is TGCAGTGCTAGTGGACAGGGGATGGACACTGAAGCTTTCTTT. V usage is TRBV20-1 and J usage is TRBJ1-1; the match to TRBD1 covers 9 bases. This CDR3 is 14 amino acids long. Germline V CDR1 and CDR2: DFQATT, SNEGSKA (reference sequence). J lost 3 bases, V lost 3 bases, and 5 bases had no gene match.